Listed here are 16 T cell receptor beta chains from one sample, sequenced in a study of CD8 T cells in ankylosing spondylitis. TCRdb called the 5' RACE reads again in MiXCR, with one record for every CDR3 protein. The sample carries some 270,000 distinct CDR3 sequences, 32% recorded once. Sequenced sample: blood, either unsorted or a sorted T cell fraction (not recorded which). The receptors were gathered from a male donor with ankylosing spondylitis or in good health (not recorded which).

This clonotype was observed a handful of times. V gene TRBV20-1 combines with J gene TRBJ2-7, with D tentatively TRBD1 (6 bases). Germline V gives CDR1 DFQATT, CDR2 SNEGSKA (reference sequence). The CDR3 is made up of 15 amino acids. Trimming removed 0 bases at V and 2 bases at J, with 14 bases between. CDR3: CSARDGIQGTYEQYF. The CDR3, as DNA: TGCAGTGCTAGAGATGGAATCCAGGGGACCTACGAGCAGTACTTC.

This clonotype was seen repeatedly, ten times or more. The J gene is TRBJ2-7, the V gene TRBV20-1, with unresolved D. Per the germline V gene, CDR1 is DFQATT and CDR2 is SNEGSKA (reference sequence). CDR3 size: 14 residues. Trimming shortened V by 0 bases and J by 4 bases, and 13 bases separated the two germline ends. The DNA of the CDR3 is TGCAGTGCTAGAGATGTTCAGGACGAATACGAGCAGTACTTC. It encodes CSARDVQDEYEQYF.

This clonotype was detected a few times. Here the CDR3 DNA reads TGTGCCAGCAGCTTAGAATTCAGCGGTGATACGCAGTATTTT. Translated, it gives CASSLEFSGDTQYF. V usage is TRBV11-2 and J usage is TRBJ2-3; D may be TRBD2 (5 bases). The CDR3 loop spans 14 amino acids. Trimming pared 0 bases from V and 6 bases from J, leaving 10 bases between. Germline V lookup: CDR1 SGHAT, CDR2 FQNNGV.

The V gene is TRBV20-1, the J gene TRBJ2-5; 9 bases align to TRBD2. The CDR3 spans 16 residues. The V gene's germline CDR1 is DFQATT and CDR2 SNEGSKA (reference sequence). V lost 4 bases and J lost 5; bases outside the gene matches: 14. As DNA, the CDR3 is TGCAGTGCTACAAAGGGAGCGGGGGGTTCTCGGGAGACCCAGTACTTC. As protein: CSATKGAGGSRETQYF.

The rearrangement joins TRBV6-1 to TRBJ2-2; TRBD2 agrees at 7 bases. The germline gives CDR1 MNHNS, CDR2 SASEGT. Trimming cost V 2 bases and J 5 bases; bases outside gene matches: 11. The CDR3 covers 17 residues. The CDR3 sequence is CASSERAWGGRTGELFF. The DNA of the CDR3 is TGTGCCAGCAGTGAACGGGCCTGGGGGGGGAGAACCGGGGAGCTGTTTTTT.

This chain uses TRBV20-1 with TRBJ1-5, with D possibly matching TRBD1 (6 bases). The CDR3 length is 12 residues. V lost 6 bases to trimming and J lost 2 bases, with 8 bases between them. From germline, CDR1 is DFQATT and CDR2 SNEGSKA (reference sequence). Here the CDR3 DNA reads TGCAGTGCCAGGGGCGGCAATCAGCCCCAGCATTTT. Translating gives CSARGGNQPQHF.

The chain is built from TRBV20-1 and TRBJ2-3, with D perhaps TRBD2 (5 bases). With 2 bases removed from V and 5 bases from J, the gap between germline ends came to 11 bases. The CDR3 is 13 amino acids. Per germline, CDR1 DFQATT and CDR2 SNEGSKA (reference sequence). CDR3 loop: CSARLRVEDTQYF. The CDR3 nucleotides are TGCAGTGCTAGATTGAGGGTAGAAGATACGCAGTATTTT.

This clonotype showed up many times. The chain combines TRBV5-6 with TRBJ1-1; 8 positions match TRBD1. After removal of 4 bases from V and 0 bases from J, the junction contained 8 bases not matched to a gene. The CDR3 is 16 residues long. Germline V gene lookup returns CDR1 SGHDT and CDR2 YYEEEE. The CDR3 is CASSPGQGGLNTEAFF. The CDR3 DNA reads TGTGCCAGCAGCCCCGGACAGGGTGGCCTGAACACTGAAGCTTTCTTT.

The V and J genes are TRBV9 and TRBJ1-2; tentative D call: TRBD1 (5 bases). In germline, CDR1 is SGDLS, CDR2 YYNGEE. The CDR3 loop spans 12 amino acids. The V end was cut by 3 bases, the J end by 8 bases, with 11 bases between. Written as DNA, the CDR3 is TGTGCCAGCAGCGCCACCAGGGAGGGCTACACCTTC. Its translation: CASSATREGYTF.

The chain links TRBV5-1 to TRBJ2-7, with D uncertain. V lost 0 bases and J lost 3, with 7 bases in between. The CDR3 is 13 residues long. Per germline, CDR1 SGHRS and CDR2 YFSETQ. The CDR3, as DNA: TGCGCCAGCAGCTTGGAATTGGGCTACGAGCAGTACTTC. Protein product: CASSLELGYEQYF. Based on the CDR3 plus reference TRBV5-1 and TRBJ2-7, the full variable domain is KAGVTQTPRYLIKTRGQQVTLSCSPISGHRSVSWYQQTPGQGLQFLFEYFSETQRNKGNFPGRFSGRQFSNSRSEMNVSTLELGDSALYLCASSLELGYEQYFGPGTRLTVT.

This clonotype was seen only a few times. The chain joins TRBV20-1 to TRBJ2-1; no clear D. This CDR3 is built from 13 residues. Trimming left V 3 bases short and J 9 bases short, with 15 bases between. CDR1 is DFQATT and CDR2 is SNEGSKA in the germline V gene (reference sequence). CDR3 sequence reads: CSASRVTLGEQFF. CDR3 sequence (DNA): TGCAGTGCTAGCCGGGTCACCCTTGGTGAGCAGTTCTTC.

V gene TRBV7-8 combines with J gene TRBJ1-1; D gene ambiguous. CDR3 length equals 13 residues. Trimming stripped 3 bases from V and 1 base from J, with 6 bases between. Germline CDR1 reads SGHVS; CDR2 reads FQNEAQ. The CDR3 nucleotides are TGTGCCAGCAGCTTTTTCGGGAACACTGAAGCTTTCTTT. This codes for CASSFFGNTEAFF.

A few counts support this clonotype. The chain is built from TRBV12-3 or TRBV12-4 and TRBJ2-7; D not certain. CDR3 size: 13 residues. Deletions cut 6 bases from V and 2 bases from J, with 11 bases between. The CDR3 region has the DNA TGTGCCAGCAGGGCCGCTGCAACCTACGAGCAGTACTTC. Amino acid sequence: CASRAAATYEQYF.

CDR3 nucleotide sequence: TGCGCCAACACGTTTTCAGGATATAGCAATCAGCCCCAGCATTTT. Its translation: CANTFSGYSNQPQHF. The rearrangement links TRBV10-2 to TRBJ1-5; no clear D gene. This CDR3 contains 15 residues. The germline V gene has CDR1 WSHSY and CDR2 SAAADI. Trimming pared 10 bases from V and 0 bases from J, leaving 16 bases between.

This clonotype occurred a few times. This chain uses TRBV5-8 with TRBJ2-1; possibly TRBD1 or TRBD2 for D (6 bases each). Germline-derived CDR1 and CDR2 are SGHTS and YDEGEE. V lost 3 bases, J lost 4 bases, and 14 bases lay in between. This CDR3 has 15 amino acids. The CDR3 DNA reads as TGTGCCAGCAGCTGGCAGGAGGGGGTTTACAATGAGCAGTTCTTC. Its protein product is CASSWQEGVYNEQFF.

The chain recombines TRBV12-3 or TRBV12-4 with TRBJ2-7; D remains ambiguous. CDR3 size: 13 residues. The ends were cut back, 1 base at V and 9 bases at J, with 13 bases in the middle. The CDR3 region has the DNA TGTGCCAGCAGTTTAGTATCCTTAGGTGTGCAGTACTTC. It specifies CASSLVSLGVQYF.